This T cell receptor (beta chain) was identified during a study of T cells in women clearing cervical HPV infection. Study summary: HLA type stays a possible confounder, typing being limited. Notes on the study in general: Cases carried less TRBV6-7 than controls: approximately 0.1% versus 0.16%. Unknown T-cell numbers per sample may underlie the richness differences.

All donors had a single incident cervical HPV16 infection, not prevalent. The table came from immunoSEQ multiplex PCR; TCRdb's copy has only in-frame clones and leaves some out. In all, the sample yields under 35,000 clones. For this clone: The antigen is undetermined. The read terminates 3 residues before the CDR3 end, so the remaining end is supplied by the germline J gene.

Germline CDR1 SGHNT, CDR2 YYREEE (reference sequence). Unmatched junction bases numbered 9, after V lost 4 bases and J lost 6 bases. This CDR3 has 15 residues. The chain links TRBV5-4 to TRBJ2-1; 8 nucleotides match TRBD1. The receptor's source is a woman between 18 and 70 years old with a cervical HPV16 infection that either progressed to CIN3+ or cleared (not recorded which). Sample: blood buffy coat. The covered CDR3 bases are TGTGCCAGCAGCCCCCGATTTGGACAGGGCAATGAG. Residues: CASSPRFGQGNE. The CDR3 in full is CASSPRFGQGNEQFF.